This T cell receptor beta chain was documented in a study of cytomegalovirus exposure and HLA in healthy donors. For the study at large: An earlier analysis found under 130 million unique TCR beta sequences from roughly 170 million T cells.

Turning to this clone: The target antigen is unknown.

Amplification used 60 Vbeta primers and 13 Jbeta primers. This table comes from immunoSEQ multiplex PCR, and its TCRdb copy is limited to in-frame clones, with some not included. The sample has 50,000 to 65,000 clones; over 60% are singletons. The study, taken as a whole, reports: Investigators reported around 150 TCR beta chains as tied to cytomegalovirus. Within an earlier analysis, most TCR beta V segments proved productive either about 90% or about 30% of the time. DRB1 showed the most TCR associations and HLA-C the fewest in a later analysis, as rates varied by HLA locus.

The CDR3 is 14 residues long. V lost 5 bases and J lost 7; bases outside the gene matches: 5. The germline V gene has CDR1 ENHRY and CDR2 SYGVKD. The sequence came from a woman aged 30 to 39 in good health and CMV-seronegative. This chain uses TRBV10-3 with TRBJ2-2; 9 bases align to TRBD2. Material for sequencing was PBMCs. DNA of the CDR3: TGTGCCATCAGTCCTAGCGGGATGAACGGGGAGCTGTTTTTT. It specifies CAISPSGMNGELFF.